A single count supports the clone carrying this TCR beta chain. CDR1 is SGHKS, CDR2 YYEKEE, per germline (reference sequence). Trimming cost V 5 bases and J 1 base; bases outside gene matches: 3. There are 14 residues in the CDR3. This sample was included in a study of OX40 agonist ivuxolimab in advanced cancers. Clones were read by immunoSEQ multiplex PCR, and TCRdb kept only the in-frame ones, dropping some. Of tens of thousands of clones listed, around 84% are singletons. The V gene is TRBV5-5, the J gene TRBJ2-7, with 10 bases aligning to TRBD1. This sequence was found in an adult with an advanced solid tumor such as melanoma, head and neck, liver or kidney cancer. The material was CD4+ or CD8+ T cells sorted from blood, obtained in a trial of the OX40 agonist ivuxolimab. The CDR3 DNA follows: TGTGCCAGCAGTCCGGGACAGGGGTCCTACGAGCAGTACTTC. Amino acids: CASSPGQGSYEQYF.